This T cell receptor (beta chain) was captured by sequencing in a study of T cells in Graves' hyperthyroidism and ophthalmopathy. Turning to the study itself: Blood was drawn when the patient was first diagnosed and still untreated. Study outcomes and limitations: Among clonotypes expanded in thyroid above 0.001, most were also found in blood. Separating ophthalmopathy from stable hyperthyroidism was achieved by a 13 V-J model.

This clonotype has ten or more counts. Its antigen is unknown. Amplified regions were TCR beta CDR3 sequences from RNA transcripts. Using the HTBI primer set, a first-round RT-PCR was run on the TCR CDR3. One entry per CDR3 protein, called by TCRdb with MiXCR from the multiplex PCR reads. The sample yields 730,000 or so distinct CDR3 sequences, 18% seen once. This TCR derives from a woman in her forties or fifties with Graves' hyperthyroidism that later progressed to Graves' ophthalmopathy. Sequencing input: blood.

CDR3 nucleotide sequence: TGTGCCAGCACCCTTCAAGGAGAGACCCAGTACTTC. Translated, it gives CASTLQGETQYF. The rearrangement uses TRBV3-1 and TRBJ2-5; the D is unclear. V was cut by 7 bases and J by 4 bases, with 10 bases left in between. Germline CDR1 LGHDT, CDR2 YNNKEL (reference sequence). The CDR3 totals 12 residues.